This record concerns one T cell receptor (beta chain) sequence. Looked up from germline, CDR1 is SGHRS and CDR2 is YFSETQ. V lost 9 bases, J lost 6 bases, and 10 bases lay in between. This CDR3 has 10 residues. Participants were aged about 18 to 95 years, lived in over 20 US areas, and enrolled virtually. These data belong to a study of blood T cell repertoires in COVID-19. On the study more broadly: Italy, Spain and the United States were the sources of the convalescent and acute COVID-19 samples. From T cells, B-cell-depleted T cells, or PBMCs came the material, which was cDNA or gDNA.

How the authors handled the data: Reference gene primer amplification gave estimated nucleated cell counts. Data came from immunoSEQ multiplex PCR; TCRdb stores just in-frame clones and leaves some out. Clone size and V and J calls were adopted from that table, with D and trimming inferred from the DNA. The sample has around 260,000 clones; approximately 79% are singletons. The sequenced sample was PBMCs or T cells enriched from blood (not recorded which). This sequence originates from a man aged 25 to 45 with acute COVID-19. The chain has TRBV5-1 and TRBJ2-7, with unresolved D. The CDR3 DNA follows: TGCGCCACTACCTCCCGCGAGCAGTACGTC. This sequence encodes CATTSREQYV.